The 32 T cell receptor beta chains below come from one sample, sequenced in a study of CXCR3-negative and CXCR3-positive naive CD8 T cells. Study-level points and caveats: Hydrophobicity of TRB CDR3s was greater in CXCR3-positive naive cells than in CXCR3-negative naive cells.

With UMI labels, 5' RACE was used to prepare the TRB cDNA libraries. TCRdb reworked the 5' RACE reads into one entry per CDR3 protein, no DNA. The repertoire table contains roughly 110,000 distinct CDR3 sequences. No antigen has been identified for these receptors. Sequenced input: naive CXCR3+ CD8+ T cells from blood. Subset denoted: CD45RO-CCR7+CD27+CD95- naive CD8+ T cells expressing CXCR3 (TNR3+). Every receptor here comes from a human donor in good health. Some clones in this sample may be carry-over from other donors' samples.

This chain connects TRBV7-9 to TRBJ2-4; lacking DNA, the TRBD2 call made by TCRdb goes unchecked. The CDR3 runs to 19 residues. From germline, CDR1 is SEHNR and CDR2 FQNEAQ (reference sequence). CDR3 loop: CASSPRLAEGELAKNIQYF.

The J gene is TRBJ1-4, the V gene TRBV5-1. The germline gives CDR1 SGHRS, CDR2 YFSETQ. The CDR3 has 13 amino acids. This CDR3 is CASSLASGEKLFF.

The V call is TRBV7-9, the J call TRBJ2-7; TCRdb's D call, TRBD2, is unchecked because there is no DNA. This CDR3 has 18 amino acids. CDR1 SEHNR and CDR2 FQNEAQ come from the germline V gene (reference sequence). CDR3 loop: CASSLGAGLEKSSYEQYF.

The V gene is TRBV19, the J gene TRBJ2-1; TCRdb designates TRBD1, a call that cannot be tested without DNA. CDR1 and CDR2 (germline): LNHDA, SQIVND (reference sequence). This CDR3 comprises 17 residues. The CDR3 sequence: CASSIALGHGGHNEQFF.

The CDR3 here is CASSVAYEQYF. The V call is TRBV28, the J call TRBJ2-7. The CDR3 is 11 residues long. Looked up from germline, CDR1 is MDHEN and CDR2 is SYDVKM.

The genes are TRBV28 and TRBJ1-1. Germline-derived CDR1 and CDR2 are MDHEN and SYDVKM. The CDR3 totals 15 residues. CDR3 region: CASSWGPQMNTEAFF.

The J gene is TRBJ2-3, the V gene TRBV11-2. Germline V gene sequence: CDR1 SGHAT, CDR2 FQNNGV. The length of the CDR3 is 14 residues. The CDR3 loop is CASTLDFVPDTQYF.

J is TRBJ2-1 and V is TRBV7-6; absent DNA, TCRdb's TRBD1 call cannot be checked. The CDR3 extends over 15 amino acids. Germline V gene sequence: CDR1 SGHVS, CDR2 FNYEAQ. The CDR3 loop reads CASNPGGTPYNEQFF.

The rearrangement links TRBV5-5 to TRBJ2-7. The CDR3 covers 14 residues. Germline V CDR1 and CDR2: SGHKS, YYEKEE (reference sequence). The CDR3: CASSLDSITYEQYF.

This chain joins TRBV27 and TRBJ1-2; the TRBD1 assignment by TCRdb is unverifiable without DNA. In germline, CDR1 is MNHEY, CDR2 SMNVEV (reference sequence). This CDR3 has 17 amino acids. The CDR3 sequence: CASSPKRPTGIVFGYTF.

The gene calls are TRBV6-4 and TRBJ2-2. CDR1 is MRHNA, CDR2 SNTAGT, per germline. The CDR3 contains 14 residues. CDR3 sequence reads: CASSDSTDTGELFF.

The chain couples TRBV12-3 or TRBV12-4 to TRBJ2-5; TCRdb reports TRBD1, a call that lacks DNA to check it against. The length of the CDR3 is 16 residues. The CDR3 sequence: CASSPLGGSPQETQYF.

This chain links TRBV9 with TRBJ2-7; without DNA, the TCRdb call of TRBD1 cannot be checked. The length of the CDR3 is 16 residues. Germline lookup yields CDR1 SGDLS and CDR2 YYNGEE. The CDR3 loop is CASSVDVGQFMDEQYF. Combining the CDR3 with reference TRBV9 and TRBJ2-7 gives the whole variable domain DSGVTQTPKHLITATGQRVTLRCSPRSGDLSVYWYQQSLDQGLQFLIQYYNGEERAKGNILERFSAQQFPDLHSELNLSSLELGDSALYFCASSVDVGQFMDEQYFGPGTRLTVT.

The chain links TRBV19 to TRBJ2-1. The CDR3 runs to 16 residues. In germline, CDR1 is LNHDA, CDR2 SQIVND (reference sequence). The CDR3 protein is CASSIGTAFSYNEQFF.

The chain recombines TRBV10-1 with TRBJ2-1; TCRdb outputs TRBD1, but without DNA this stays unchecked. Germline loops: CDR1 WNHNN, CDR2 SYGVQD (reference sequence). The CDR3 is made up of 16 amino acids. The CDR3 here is CASSESRTEGWNEQFF.

This CDR3 is CASSLGLGLVTYEQYF. V usage is TRBV12-3 or TRBV12-4 and J usage is TRBJ2-7; with no DNA, the TCRdb D assignment of TRBD2 cannot be verified. CDR3 length: 16 amino acids.

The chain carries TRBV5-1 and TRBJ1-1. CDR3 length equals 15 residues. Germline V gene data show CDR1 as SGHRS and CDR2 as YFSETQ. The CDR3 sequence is CASSLGFGGNTEAFF. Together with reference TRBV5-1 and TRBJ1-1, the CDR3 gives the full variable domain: KAGVTQTPRYLIKTRGQQVTLSCSPISGHRSVSWYQQTPGQGLQFLFEYFSETQRNKGNFPGRFSGRQFSNSRSEMNVSTLELGDSALYLCASSLGFGGNTEAFFGQGTRLTVV.

CDR3 protein: CASSLEASYNEQFF. V and J are TRBV5-1 and TRBJ2-1; no DNA is available, so the TRBD2 call from TCRdb remains unchecked. The CDR3 covers 14 residues. Germline loops: CDR1 SGHRS, CDR2 YFSETQ.

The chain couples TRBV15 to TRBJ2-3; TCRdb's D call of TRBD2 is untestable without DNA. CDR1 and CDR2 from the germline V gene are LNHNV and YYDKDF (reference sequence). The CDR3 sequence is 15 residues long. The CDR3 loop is CATRLTSGGIDTQYF.

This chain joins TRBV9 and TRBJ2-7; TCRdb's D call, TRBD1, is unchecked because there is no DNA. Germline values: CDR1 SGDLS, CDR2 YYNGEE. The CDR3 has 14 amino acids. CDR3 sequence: CASSDSGDAYEQYF.

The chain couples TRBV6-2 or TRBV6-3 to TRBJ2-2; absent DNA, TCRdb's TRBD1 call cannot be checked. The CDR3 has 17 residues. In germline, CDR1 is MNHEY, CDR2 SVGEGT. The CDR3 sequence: CASSFRRVRGGTGELFF.

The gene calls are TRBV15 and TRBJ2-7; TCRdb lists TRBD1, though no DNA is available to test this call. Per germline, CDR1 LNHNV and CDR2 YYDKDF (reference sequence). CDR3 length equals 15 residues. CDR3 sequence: CATSRDLGQAFGQYF.

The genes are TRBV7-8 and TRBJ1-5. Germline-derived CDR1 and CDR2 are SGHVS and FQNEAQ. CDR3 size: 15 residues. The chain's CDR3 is CASSSRAGGFQPQHF.

CDR3 amino acids: CATSGGPNEKLFF. V usage is TRBV15 and J usage is TRBJ1-4; TCRdb's assignment of TRBD1 cannot be checked, as there is no DNA. There are 13 residues in the CDR3. Germline V gene data show CDR1 as LNHNV and CDR2 as YYDKDF (reference sequence). Using reference TRBV15 and TRBJ1-4 for the parts outside the CDR3, the full variable domain is DAMVIQNPRYQVTQFGKPVTLSCSQTLNHNVMYWYQQKSSQAPKLLFHYYDKDFNNEADTPDNFQSRRPNTSFCFLDIRSPGLGDTAMYLCATSGGPNEKLFFGSGTQLSVL.

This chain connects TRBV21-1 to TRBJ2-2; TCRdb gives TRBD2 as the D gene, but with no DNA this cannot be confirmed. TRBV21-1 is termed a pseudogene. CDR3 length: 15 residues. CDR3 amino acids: CASKGGEQGPGELFF.

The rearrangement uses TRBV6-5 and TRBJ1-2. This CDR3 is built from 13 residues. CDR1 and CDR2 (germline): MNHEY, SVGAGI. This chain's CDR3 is CASSYGVYYGYTF.

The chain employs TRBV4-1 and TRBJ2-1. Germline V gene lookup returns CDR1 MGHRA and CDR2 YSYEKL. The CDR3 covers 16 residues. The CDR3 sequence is CASSQDKYTSHNEQFF.

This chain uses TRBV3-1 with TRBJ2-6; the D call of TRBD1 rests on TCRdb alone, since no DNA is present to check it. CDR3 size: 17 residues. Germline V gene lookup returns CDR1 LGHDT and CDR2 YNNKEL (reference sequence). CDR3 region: CASSQDEVGTGANVLTF.

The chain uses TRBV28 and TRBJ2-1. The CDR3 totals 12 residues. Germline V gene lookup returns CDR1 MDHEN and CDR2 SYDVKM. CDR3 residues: CASRSSYNEQFF.

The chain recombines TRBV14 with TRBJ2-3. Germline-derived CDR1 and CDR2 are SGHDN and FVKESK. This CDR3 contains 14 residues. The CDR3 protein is CASSQDWSTDTQYF.

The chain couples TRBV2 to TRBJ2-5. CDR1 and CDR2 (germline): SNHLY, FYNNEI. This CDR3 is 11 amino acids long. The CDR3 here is CASSELETQYF.

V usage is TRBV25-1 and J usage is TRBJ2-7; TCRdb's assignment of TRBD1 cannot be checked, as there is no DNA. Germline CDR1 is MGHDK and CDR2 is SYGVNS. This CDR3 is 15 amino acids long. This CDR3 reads CASSFAGEGSYEQYF.